The rows below give T cell receptor beta chains drawn from one sample of a study of blood T cell repertoires in COVID-19. Here immunoSEQ multiplex PCR was the method, and the copy in TCRdb shows in-frame clones only, minus some. The table lists about 140,000 clones, 80% to 85% of them singletons, with around 8.5% in the top ten. Sample: peripheral blood. These receptor sequences come from a human donor in a cohort sampled during active COVID-19. Each CDR3 is given with its conserved first and last residue. Each record gives: D gene, clone size, V gene, J gene, CDR3 DNA, CDR3 protein. A D gene is named only where the DNA matches it firmly. Clone size is given for some rows only: seen once, a few or many times, or a class if the clone is expanded.

D: .
size: .
V: TRBV6-1
J: TRBJ2-7
DNA: TGTGCCAGCAGTGAACCCCTAACAGTGTCCTCCTACGAGCAGTACTTC
CDR3: CASSEPLTVSSYEQYF

D: .
size: .
V: TRBV18
J: TRBJ1-1
DNA: TGTGCCAGCTCACCACGTAGCAGGGATGACACTGAAGCTTTCTTT
CDR3: CASSPRSRDDTEAFF

D: .
size: .
V: TRBV15
J: TRBJ1-2
DNA: TGTGCCACCAGCAGAGGGGGGGAGGGCTACACCTTC
CDR3: CATSRGGEGYTF

D: .
size: .
V: TRBV5-6
J: TRBJ2-2
DNA: TGTGCCAGCAGCTTCCTCGACCGGGGGACCGGGGAGCTGTTTTTT
CDR3: CASSFLDRGTGELFF

D: TRBD1
size: .
V: TRBV28
J: TRBJ2-7
DNA: TGTGCCAGCAGTTTTTGGGACAGGGGGCCGTCGGGATTCTACGAGCAGTACTTC
CDR3: CASSFWDRGPSGFYEQYF

D: .
size: .
V: TRBV7-9
J: TRBJ1-2
DNA: TGTGCCAGCAGCTTAGCAGGACAGCGGAAATATGGCTACACCTTC
CDR3: CASSLAGQRKYGYTF

D: .
size: .
V: TRBV4-2
J: TRBJ2-4
DNA: TGTGCCAGCAGCCAAGATCTATCGGGGGGCAGCTCAGCCAAAAACATTCAGTACTTC
CDR3: CASSQDLSGGSSAKNIQYF

D: .
size: once
V: TRBV7-8
J: TRBJ2-5
DNA: TGTGCCAGCAGCTTAAGGGGGTTGCAAGAGACCCAGTACTTC
CDR3: CASSLRGLQETQYF

D: .
size: .
V: TRBV5-6
J: TRBJ2-5
DNA: TGTGCCAGCAGCTTGGCCGGGGGAGTGGGCACGGAGACCCAGTACTTC
CDR3: CASSLAGGVGTETQYF

D: TRBD1
size: .
V: TRBV7-2
J: TRBJ2-2
DNA: TGTGCCAGCAGATCACCGGGACAGGGGGCCACCGGGGAGCTGTTTTTT
CDR3: CASRSPGQGATGELFF

D: TRBD1
size: .
V: TRBV6-5
J: TRBJ2-7
DNA: TGTGCCAGCAGTTACGGCAGACAGGGCTACGAGCAGTACTTC
CDR3: CASSYGRQGYEQYF

D: TRBD2
size: .
V: TRBV18
J: TRBJ2-7
DNA: TGTGCCAGCTCACCGGACGGGGGGTGGGAGCAGTACTTC
CDR3: CASSPDGGWEQYF

D: .
size: .
V: TRBV4-3
J: TRBJ2-5
DNA: TGCGCCAGCAGCCAAGATCGGGGTGAGACCCAGTACTTC
CDR3: CASSQDRGETQYF

D: .
size: once
V: TRBV7-3
J: TRBJ2-5
DNA: TGTGCCAGCAGCTTAAATGGGCAAGGAGAGACCCAGTACTTC
CDR3: CASSLNGQGETQYF

D: .
size: .
V: TRBV10-2
J: TRBJ1-1
DNA: TGCGCCAGCAGCGAAATACAGGGAAGGTCTGAAGCTTTCTTT
CDR3: CASSEIQGRSEAFF